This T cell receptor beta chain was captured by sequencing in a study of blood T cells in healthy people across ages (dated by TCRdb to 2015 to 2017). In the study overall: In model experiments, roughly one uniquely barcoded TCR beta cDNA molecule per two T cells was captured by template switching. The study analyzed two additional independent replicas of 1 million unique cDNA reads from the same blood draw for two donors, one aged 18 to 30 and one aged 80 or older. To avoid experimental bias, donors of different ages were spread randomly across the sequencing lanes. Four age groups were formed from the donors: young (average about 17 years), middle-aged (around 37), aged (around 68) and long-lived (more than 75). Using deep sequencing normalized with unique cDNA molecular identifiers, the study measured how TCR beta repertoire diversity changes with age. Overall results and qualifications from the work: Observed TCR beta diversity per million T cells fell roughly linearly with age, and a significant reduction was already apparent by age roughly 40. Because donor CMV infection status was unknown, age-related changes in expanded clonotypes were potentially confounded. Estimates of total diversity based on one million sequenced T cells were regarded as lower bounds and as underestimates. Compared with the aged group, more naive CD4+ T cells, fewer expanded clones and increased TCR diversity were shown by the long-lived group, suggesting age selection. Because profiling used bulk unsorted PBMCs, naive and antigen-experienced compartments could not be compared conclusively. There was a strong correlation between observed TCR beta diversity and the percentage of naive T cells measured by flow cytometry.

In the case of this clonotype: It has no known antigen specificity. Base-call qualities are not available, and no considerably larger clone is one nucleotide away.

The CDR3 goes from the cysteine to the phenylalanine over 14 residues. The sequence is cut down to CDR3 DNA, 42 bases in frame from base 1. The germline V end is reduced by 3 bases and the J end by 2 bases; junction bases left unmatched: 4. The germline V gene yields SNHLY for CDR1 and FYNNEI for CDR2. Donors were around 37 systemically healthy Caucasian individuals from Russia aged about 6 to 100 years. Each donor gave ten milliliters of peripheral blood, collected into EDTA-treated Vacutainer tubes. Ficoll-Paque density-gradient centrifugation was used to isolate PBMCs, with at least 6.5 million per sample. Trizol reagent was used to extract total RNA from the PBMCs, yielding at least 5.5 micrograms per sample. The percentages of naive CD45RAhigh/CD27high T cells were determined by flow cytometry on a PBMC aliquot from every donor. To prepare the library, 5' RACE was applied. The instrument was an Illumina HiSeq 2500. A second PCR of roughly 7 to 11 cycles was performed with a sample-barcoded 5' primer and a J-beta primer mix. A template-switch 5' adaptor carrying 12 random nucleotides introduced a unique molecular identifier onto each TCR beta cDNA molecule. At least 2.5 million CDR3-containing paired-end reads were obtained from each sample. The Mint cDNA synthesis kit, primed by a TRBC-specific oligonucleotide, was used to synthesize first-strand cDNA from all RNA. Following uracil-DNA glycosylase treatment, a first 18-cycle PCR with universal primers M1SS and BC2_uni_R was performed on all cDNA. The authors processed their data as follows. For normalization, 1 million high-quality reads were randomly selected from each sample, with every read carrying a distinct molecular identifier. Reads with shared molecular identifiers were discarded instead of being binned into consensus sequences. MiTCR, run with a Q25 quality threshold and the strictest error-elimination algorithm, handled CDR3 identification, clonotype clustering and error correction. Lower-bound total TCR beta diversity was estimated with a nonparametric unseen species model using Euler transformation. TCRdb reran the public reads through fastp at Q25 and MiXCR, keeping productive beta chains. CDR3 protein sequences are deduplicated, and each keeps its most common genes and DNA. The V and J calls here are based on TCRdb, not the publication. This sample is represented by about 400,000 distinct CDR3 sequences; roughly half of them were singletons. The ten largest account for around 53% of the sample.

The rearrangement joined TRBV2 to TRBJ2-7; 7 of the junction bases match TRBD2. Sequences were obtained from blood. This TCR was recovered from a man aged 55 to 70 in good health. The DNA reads TGTGCCAGCAGTGACGTTCGGGGGGCCTACGAGCAGTACTTC. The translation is CASSDVRGAYEQYF.